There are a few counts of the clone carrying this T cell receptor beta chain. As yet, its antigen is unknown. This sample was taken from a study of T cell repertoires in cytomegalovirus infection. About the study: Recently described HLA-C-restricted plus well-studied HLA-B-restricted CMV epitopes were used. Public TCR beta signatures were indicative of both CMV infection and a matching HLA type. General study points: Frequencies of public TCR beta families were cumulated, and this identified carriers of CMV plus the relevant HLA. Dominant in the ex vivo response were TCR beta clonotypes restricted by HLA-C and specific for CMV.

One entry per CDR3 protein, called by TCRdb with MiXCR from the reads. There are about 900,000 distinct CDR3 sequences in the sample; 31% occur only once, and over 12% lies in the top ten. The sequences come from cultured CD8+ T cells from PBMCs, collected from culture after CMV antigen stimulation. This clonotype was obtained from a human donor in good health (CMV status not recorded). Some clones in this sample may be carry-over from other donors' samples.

This CDR3 reads CASRHMASGANVLTF. Written as DNA, the CDR3 is TGTGCCAGCAGGCATATGGCGAGTGGGGCCAACGTCCTGACTTTC. The V gene is TRBV5-8, the J gene TRBJ2-6; no firm D call. V lost 5 bases to trimming and J lost 3 bases, with 12 bases between them. The CDR3 extends over 15 amino acids. Germline CDR1 SGHTS, CDR2 YDEGEE.